This note documents a single T cell receptor (beta chain) sequence. The germline gives CDR1 SNHLY, CDR2 FYNNEI. Trimming left V 0 bases short and J 7 bases short, with 12 bases between. The CDR3 is made up of 15 amino acids. This record belongs to a study of PD-L1 blockade in urothelial cancer. Background on the study: The year 2014 saw patients start atezolizumab, 1,200 mg intravenously every 3 weeks. Blood analysis occurred 3 weeks (second dose) and 6 weeks after treatment start. Bladder-origin urothelial cancer in males covered about 90% of the roughly 30 patients.

Libraries were prepared by immunoSEQ multiplex PCR; TCRdb keeps only in-frame clonotypes and omits some of them. Among around 100,000 clones, more than 75% were seen once, and the ten largest hold 1.5% to 2.5%. Time point meaning: pretreatment peripheral blood. Patient sample counts ranged from 1 to 8, pretreatment and on-treatment. The J gene is TRBJ2-2, the V gene TRBV2; D unclear. Material: PBMCs, obtained around atezolizumab (anti-PD-L1) treatment. This clonotype was obtained from a man aged 55 to 70 with urothelial cancer. CDR3 coding DNA: TGTGCCAGCAGTGAAGCGCTGGCAGGTATCGGGGAGCTGTTTTTT. Translated: CASSEALAGIGELFF.